The clone carrying this T cell receptor beta chain has at least ten counts. Its antigen is not known. TCRdb re-analysed the RT-PCR reads in MiXCR, keeping a single row per CDR3 protein. Here the sample spans around 580,000 distinct CDR3 sequences, approximately 10% being singletons. This CDR3 is built from 15 residues. V was cut by 4 bases and J by 6 bases, with 15 bases left in between. CDR1 and CDR2 (germline): SGHTA, FQGNSA. The data belong to a study of response to subunit inactivated influenza vaccine. Study outcomes and limitations: Each seasonal flu vaccination may recruit only limited new T cells, authors suggested.

The chain couples TRBV7-2 to TRBJ2-2; tentatively, D is TRBD2 (7 bases). This clonotype originated in a man aged 50 to 60 who received an inactivated influenza vaccine. This specimen consisted of PBMCs from blood, obtained on the day of vaccination. The chain's CDR3 is CASSWGGPRPGELFF. The CDR3 nucleotides read TGTGCCAGCAGCTGGGGGGGCCCCCGGCCCGGGGAGCTGTTTTTT.